A selection of T cell receptor beta chains follows, all from one sample in a study of blood T cells in healthy people across ages. TCRdb processed the 5' RACE reads anew with MiXCR; each CDR3 protein has one entry. Here the sample spans around 900,000 distinct CDR3 sequences, more than 25% being singletons. The sample comprised blood. Source of these receptors: a woman aged 80 or over in good health. Both conserved end residues are part of each CDR3. A D gene is named only where the DNA matches it firmly. Expanded clones are given a class, and other clones once, few, many or no size at all.

TRBV7-9	-	TRBJ1-6	few	CASSLASGDNSPLHF	TGTGCCAGCAGCTTAGCCTCGGGGGATAATTCACCCCTCCACTTT
TRBV6-5	-	TRBJ1-2	many	CASSFTSIGLGYTF	TGTGCCAGCAGTTTCACGAGCATTGGTCTCGGCTACACCTTC
TRBV18	-	TRBJ1-4	-	CASSPPNPGPTNEKLFF	TGTGCCAGCTCACCACCGAATCCCGGTCCAACTAATGAAAAACTGTTTTTT
TRBV7-2	TRBD1	TRBJ1-6	few	CASSLAGRGGGSPLHF	TGTGCCAGCAGCTTAGCGGGCAGGGGGGGAGGTTCACCCCTCCACTTT
TRBV7-9	TRBD1	TRBJ2-3	-	CASSPGTADAQYF	TGTGCCAGCAGCCCGGGGACAGCAGATGCGCAGTATTTT
TRBV5-6	TRBD1	TRBJ2-3	-	CASSFGTGQIADTQYF	TGTGCCAGCAGCTTTGGGACAGGGCAAATTGCAGATACGCAGTATTTT
TRBV6-5	TRBD1	TRBJ2-7	many	CASSNRQGASNEQYF	TGTGCCAGCAGTAACCGGCAGGGGGCGAGCAACGAGCAGTACTTC
TRBV30	-	TRBJ2-7	many	CAWRQDRASYEQYF	TGTGCCTGGAGGCAGGACAGAGCCTCCTACGAGCAGTACTTC
TRBV6-2/TRBV6-3	-	TRBJ2-7	many	CASSYRSGPFEQYF	TGTGCCAGCAGTTACCGATCAGGACCCTTCGAGCAGTACTTC
TRBV7-2	-	TRBJ2-1	many	CASSPRVGFNEQFF	TGTGCCAGCAGCCCCCGAGTAGGGTTCAATGAGCAGTTCTTC
TRBV12-3/TRBV12-4	-	TRBJ2-1	-	CASSFAGAKNNEQFF	TGTGCCAGCAGTTTCGCCGGGGCCAAGAACAATGAGCAGTTCTTC
TRBV5-6	-	TRBJ2-3	many	CASSLVPGGSTDTQYF	TGTGCCAGCAGCTTGGTTCCCGGGGGTAGCACAGATACGCAGTATTTT
TRBV10-3	-	TRBJ1-6	many	CAISEFYRAGNSPLHF	TGTGCCATCAGTGAGTTTTACAGGGCTGGTAATTCACCCCTCCACTTT
TRBV5-1	TRBD2	TRBJ2-1	-	CASSLGVYGLAGDNEQFF	TGCGCCAGCAGCTTGGGTGTATATGGACTAGCGGGAGATAATGAGCAGTTCTTC
TRBV7-9	TRBD1	TRBJ1-1	many	CASSFYITGGNTEAFF	TGTGCCAGCAGCTTCTATATAACAGGGGGCAACACTGAAGCTTTCTTT
TRBV7-2	TRBD2	TRBJ2-3	-	CASSPCGRGADTQYF	TGTGCCAGCAGCCCATGCGGGCGGGGGGCGGATACGCAGTATTTT
TRBV12-3/TRBV12-4	TRBD2	TRBJ2-1	-	CASSPQRGLNNEQFF	TGTGCCAGCAGTCCCCAGCGGGGGTTAAACAATGAGCAGTTCTTC
TRBV11-3	TRBD1	TRBJ2-5	many	CASSPGTAWETQYF	TGTGCCAGCAGTCCTGGGACAGCATGGGAGACCCAGTACTTC
TRBV7-8	-	TRBJ2-1	-	CASSPIDEQFF	TGTGCCAGCAGCCCGATCGATGAGCAGTTCTTC
TRBV12-3/TRBV12-4	-	TRBJ1-5	many	CASSPLRAGGNQPQHF	TGTGCCAGCAGTCCCTTGAGGGCAGGGGGCAATCAGCCCCAGCATTTT
TRBV20-1	TRBD2	TRBJ2-1	many	CSARARSGGRVNEQFF	TGCAGTGCTAGAGCACGGAGCGGGGGGCGGGTTAATGAGCAGTTCTTC
TRBV24-1	-	TRBJ1-1	few	CATSATANAEAFF	TGTGCCACCTCTGCGACAGCTAACGCTGAAGCTTTCTTT
TRBV6-2/TRBV6-3	-	TRBJ2-7	-	CASSYSAGHDQRHEQYF	TGTGCCAGCAGTTACTCCGCAGGGCACGACCAAAGGCACGAGCAGTACTTC
TRBV7-6	-	TRBJ1-4	-	CASSLGPNRANEKLFF	TGTGCCAGCAGCTTAGGTCCCAACAGGGCGAATGAAAAACTGTTTTTT
TRBV5-1	-	TRBJ1-2	many	CASSLLQGDTYGYTF	TGCGCCAGCAGCTTGCTTCAGGGCGATACGTATGGCTACACCTTC
TRBV7-9	TRBD2	TRBJ2-3	few	CASSPGRLAGGGPRTDTQYF	TGTGCCAGCAGCCCAGGGCGGCTAGCGGGGGGCGGCCCACGAACAGATACGCAGTATTTT
TRBV5-5	TRBD1	TRBJ2-1	-	CASSPYSAPRGRYNEQFF	TGTGCCAGCAGCCCCTACTCCGCTCCCAGGGGGCGCTACAATGAGCAGTTCTTC
TRBV9	TRBD2	TRBJ2-3	many	CASSVGAGGQITDTQYF	TGTGCCAGCAGCGTAGGGGCGGGGGGCCAAATCACAGATACGCAGTATTTT
TRBV20-1	-	TRBJ2-3	many	CSASDLGTDTQYF	TGCAGTGCTAGCGATTTGGGAACAGATACGCAGTATTTT
TRBV28	-	TRBJ2-2	few	CASMGPTGELFF	TGTGCCAGCATGGGACCGACCGGGGAGCTGTTTTTT
TRBV7-2	-	TRBJ2-2	once	CASSLDGGPGELFF	TGTGCCAGCAGCTTAGACGGGGGGCCCGGGGAGCTGTTTTTT
TRBV18	-	TRBJ1-1	-	CASSQEGWGTEAFF	TGTGCCAGCTCACAAGAGGGCTGGGGAACTGAAGCTTTCTTT
TRBV27	TRBD1	TRBJ2-3	many	CASSLTGVTDTQYF	TGCGCCAGCAGCTTGACAGGGGTGACAGATACGCAGTATTTT
TRBV6-2/TRBV6-3	-	TRBJ2-3	many	CASSYPGVTDTQYF	TGTGCCAGCAGTTACCCAGGGGTCACAGATACGCAGTATTTT
TRBV20-1	TRBD2	TRBJ2-2	few	CSASLTSGGYTGELFF	TGCAGTGCTAGCCTGACTAGCGGGGGCTACACCGGGGAGCTGTTTTTT
TRBV7-2	TRBD1	TRBJ1-5	many	CASRGQGRQPQHF	TGTGCCAGCAGGGGACAGGGTAGGCAGCCCCAGCATTTT
TRBV12-3/TRBV12-4	-	TRBJ1-4	many	CASRDTGRNEKLFF	TGTGCCAGCAGGGACACAGGGCGCAATGAAAAACTGTTTTTT
TRBV6-5	TRBD2	TRBJ2-1	few	CASSPSGGLNNEQFF	TGTGCCAGCAGTCCTAGCGGGGGGCTCAACAATGAGCAGTTCTTC
TRBV5-5	-	TRBJ2-7	-	CASSLQLQGISYEQYF	TGTGCCAGCAGCCTGCAATTACAGGGAATCTCCTACGAGCAGTACTTC
TRBV15	-	TRBJ1-1	many	CATSRDLGLTEAFF	TGTGCCACCAGCAGAGATCTAGGGCTCACTGAAGCTTTCTTT
TRBV4-3	TRBD1	TRBJ1-5	many	CASSPGTGGGRQPQHF	TGCGCCAGCAGCCCCGGGACAGGGGGCGGGAGACAGCCCCAGCATTTT
TRBV28	-	TRBJ2-1	few	CASSLISPYNEQFF	TGTGCCAGCAGTTTAATATCCCCCTACAATGAGCAGTTCTTC